Presented here are 21 T cell receptor beta chains from one specimen sequenced in a study of cytomegalovirus exposure and HLA in healthy donors. In the PCR, 60 Vbeta and 13 Jbeta primers were used. Measured with immunoSEQ multiplex PCR; TCRdb has only the in-frame clones, and not every one. This sample has some 120,000 clones, with 70% to 80% found just once. Sequenced: PBMCs. Receptors were obtained from a woman between 18 and 30 years old in good health and CMV-seronegative.

This clone was picked up a small number of times. The gene calls are TRBV5-1 and TRBJ1-2; no firm D call. CDR3 length: 14 amino acids. V lost 0 bases, J lost 4 bases, and 10 bases lay in between. CDR1 and CDR2 (germline): SGHRS, YFSETQ. CDR3 sequence (DNA): TGCGCCAGCAGCTTGGGCCAGGATGGCTATGGCTACACCTTC. As protein: CASSLGQDGYGYTF.

The V gene is TRBV6-1, the J gene TRBJ2-7; TRBD1 matches 7 bases. The CDR3 sequence is 14 residues long. V shed 6 bases, J shed 1 base, and the junction held 6 bases outside the gene matches. Germline CDR1 is MNHNS and CDR2 is SASEGT. The CDR3 coding sequence is TGTGCCAGCAGAAACCGGGACAGATCCTACGAGCAGTACTTC. Protein: CASRNRDRSYEQYF.

The V gene is TRBV7-4, the J gene TRBJ1-4; 11 nucleotides align to TRBD1. V shed 5 bases and J 5 bases; nucleotides not matched to a gene: 4. The germline V gene encodes CDR1 SGHVT and CDR2 SQSDAQ. The CDR3 consists of 15 residues. CDR3 sequence (DNA): TGTGCCAGCAGCGCCTGGGACAGGGGGAATGAAAAACTGTTTTTT. Protein: CASSAWDRGNEKLFF. Drawing the rest from reference TRBV7-4 and TRBJ1-4, the complete variable domain is GAGVSQSPRYKVAKRGRDVALRCDSISGHVTLYWYRQTLGQGSEVLTYSQSDAQRDKSGRPSGRFSAERPERSVSTLKIQRTEQGDSAVYLCASSAWDRGNEKLFFGSGTQLSVL.

This clone was found a few times. This chain connects TRBV28 to TRBJ1-2, with a weak D call TRBD1 (6 bases). V lost 3 bases, J lost 4 bases, and 18 bases lay in between. This CDR3 is 16 amino acids long. The germline V gene encodes CDR1 MDHEN and CDR2 SYDVKM. The CDR3 sequence is CASSFGGSTGLYGYTF. DNA for the CDR3: TGTGCCAGCAGTTTTGGGGGATCGACAGGTCTCTATGGCTACACCTTC.

The rearrangement uses TRBV10-3 and TRBJ2-5; 7 nucleotides align to TRBD1. The CDR3 sequence is 15 residues long. Germline values: CDR1 ENHRY, CDR2 SYGVKD. V was clipped by 6 bases and J by 5 bases; unmatched bases: 12. The CDR3, as DNA: TGTGCCATCAGCGAGGAAGGGGGCTCAGGGGAGACCCAGTACTTC. As protein: CAISEEGGSGETQYF.

The genes are TRBV19 and TRBJ1-6; tentative D call: TRBD1 (5 bases). The length of the CDR3 is 12 residues. Germline values: CDR1 LNHDA, CDR2 SQIVND (reference sequence). Between the trimmed V and J ends, which lost 5 bases and 9 bases, there was a span of 8 bases. In DNA, the CDR3 is TGTGCCAGTAGTCTGGGGGGTTCACCCCTCCACTTT. This encodes CASSLGGSPLHF. The full variable domain, its missing parts supplied by reference TRBV19 and TRBJ1-6, is DGGITQSPKYLFRKEGQNVTLSCEQNLNHDAMYWYRQDPGQGLRLIYYSQIVNDFQKGDIAEGYSVSREKKESFPLTVTSAQKNPTAFYLCASSLGGSPLHFGNGTRLTVT.

The table lists this clone with a few counts. This chain joins TRBV5-6 and TRBJ1-5, with D hard to call. CDR3 length: 15 amino acids. Trimming removed 1 base at V and 5 bases at J, with 13 bases between. CDR1 is SGHDT, CDR2 YYEEEE, per germline. This CDR3 reads CASSLWRDLDQPQHF. The CDR3 DNA sequence: TGTGCCAGCAGCTTGTGGAGGGATCTCGATCAGCCCCAGCATTTT.

The chain recombines TRBV29-1 with TRBJ2-1; TRBD1 aligns across 8 bases. Losses at the gene ends were 7 bases for V and 4 bases for J; bases not matched to a gene: 3. CDR1 is SQVTM and CDR2 is ANQGSEA in the germline V gene. The CDR3 runs 12 residues. As DNA, the CDR3 is TGCAGCGATTGGACAGGGTACAATGAGCAGTTCTTC. It yields the protein CSDWTGYNEQFF.

The V gene is TRBV30, the J gene TRBJ1-3; tentatively, D is TRBD1 (5 bases). Germline V gene lookup returns CDR1 GTSNPN and CDR2 SVGIG (reference sequence). CDR3 size: 12 residues. V lost 8 bases, J lost 4 bases, and 12 bases lay in between. This chain's CDR3 is CAAWGVGNTIYF. DNA of the CDR3: TGTGCCGCTTGGGGGGTCGGAAACACCATATATTTT.

The J gene is TRBJ1-1, the V gene TRBV7-9, with a tentative D call TRBD1 (5 bases). Germline values: CDR1 SEHNR, CDR2 FQNEAQ (reference sequence). CDR3 size: 15 residues. The V end was cut by 3 bases, the J end by 4 bases, with 15 bases between. The DNA of the CDR3 is TGTGCCAGCAGCTTTCGTACAGGATATTTCACTGAAGCTTTCTTT. This codes for CASSFRTGYFTEAFF.

The chain carries TRBV11-2 and TRBJ2-5; TRBD1 matches 7 bases. Unmatched junction bases numbered 14, after V lost 5 bases and J lost 5 bases. Germline-derived CDR1 and CDR2 are SGHAT and FQNNGV. The length of the CDR3 is 16 residues. The CDR3 DNA reads as TGTGCCAGCAGCCCGTTCCGGACAGGTCGTAGGGAGACCCAGTACTTC. Encoded protein: CASSPFRTGRRETQYF.

The chain recombines TRBV5-1 with TRBJ2-7; perhaps TRBD1 as D (6 bases). The germline gives CDR1 SGHRS, CDR2 YFSETQ. The CDR3 spans 15 residues. Between the trimmed V and J ends, which lost 8 bases and 0 bases, there was a span of 18 bases. In nucleotides, the CDR3 is TGCGCCAGTCGTTTTGACAGGAGGAGCTCCTACGAGCAGTACTTC. Translating it yields CASRFDRRSSYEQYF.

The chain uses TRBV9 and TRBJ1-4; 8 nucleotides match TRBD1. Trimming removed 0 bases from V and 8 bases from J; junction bases left unmatched: 6. Germline values: CDR1 SGDLS, CDR2 YYNGEE. This CDR3 has 15 residues. The CDR3 is CASSVDPQGAEKLFF. CDR3 in DNA: TGTGCCAGCAGCGTAGATCCCCAGGGGGCCGAAAAACTGTTTTTT. Full variable domain (remainder filled in from reference TRBV9 and TRBJ1-4): DSGVTQTPKHLITATGQRVTLRCSPRSGDLSVYWYQQSLDQGLQFLIQYYNGEERAKGNILERFSAQQFPDLHSELNLSSLELGDSALYFCASSVDPQGAEKLFFGSGTQLSVL.

The rearrangement joins TRBV19 to TRBJ1-5; D is ambiguous. CDR3 size: 15 residues. Germline V gives CDR1 LNHDA, CDR2 SQIVND (reference sequence). Trimming stripped 9 bases from V and 0 bases from J, with 15 bases between. This CDR3 reads CASGLGDVSNQPQHF. CDR3 sequence (DNA): TGTGCCAGCGGACTAGGAGACGTTAGCAATCAGCCCCAGCATTTT.

The chain is built from TRBV11-2 and TRBJ2-2; no clear D gene. Germline V CDR1 and CDR2: SGHAT, FQNNGV. The CDR3 sequence is 14 residues long. V was pared by 1 base and J by 0 bases, with 3 bases between. CDR3 sequence: CASSLATNTGELFF. CDR3 DNA: TGTGCCAGCAGCTTAGCTACGAACACCGGGGAGCTGTTTTTT.

In its sample, this clone was seen once. V gene TRBV28 combines with J gene TRBJ1-2; possible D gene TRBD1, 6 bases. The V end lost 2 bases, the J end lost 8 bases, and 15 bases lay between the germline ends. Germline CDR1 is MDHEN and CDR2 is SYDVKM. This CDR3 spans 14 amino acids. Written as DNA, the CDR3 is TGTGCCAGCAGTTTAGGACAGTTACTGGGGGGCTACACCTTC. Amino acid sequence: CASSLGQLLGGYTF.

The chain has TRBV30 and TRBJ1-6; TRBD1 might be the D (5 bases). The CDR3 is 16 residues long. V lost 1 base and J lost 0, with 10 bases in between. From germline, CDR1 is GTSNPN and CDR2 SVGIG (reference sequence). For the CDR3, the DNA is TGTGCCTGGAGTGCCGGGACTTACTCCTATAATTCACCCCTCCACTTT. This translates into CAWSAGTYSYNSPLHF.

This chain links TRBV15 with TRBJ2-7, with no clear D. Trimming shortened V by 0 bases and J by 3 bases, and 9 bases separated the two germline ends. The CDR3 has 14 amino acids. Germline CDR1 reads LNHNV; CDR2 reads YYDKDF (reference sequence). The CDR3 nucleotides read TGTGCCACCAGCAGAGATCGGTTACGCTACGAGCAGTACTTC. It encodes CATSRDRLRYEQYF.

CDR3 amino acids: CASSPLAGGPASTDTQYF. The CDR3 DNA reads TGCGCCAGCAGCCCCCTAGCGGGGGGGCCCGCTAGCACAGATACGCAGTATTTT. J is TRBJ2-3 and V is TRBV5-1; 12 bases line up with TRBD2. The germline V gene encodes CDR1 SGHRS and CDR2 YFSETQ. The CDR3 has 18 amino acids. V lost 4 bases to trimming and J lost 0 bases; unmatched junction nucleotides: 9.

The chain recombines TRBV6-5 with TRBJ1-6, with 9 bases identical to TRBD1. The CDR3 totals 15 residues. The J segment lost 8 bases and the V segment lost 6 bases, leaving 8 bases of the junction unmatched. Germline CDR1 is MNHEY and CDR2 is SVGAGI. CDR3 loop: CASSPRGQGYSPLHF. CDR3 nucleotide sequence: TGTGCCAGCAGCCCCCGCGGACAGGGGTATTCACCCCTCCACTTT.

As to this clone: The sample has other DNA sequences that encode this CDR3 too. The chain recombines TRBV28 with TRBJ2-7, with D uncertain. Trimming pared 2 bases from V and 6 bases from J, leaving 5 bases between. Germline V gene sequence: CDR1 MDHEN, CDR2 SYDVKM. The CDR3 sequence is 11 residues long. The CDR3 bases are TGTGCCAGCAGTTTAAGCCGCGAGCAGTACTTC. Translated: CASSLSREQYF.